This entry concerns a single T cell receptor (beta chain). Its antigen remains unidentified. This record belongs to a study of T-cell reconstitution after alpha-beta-depleted transplantation in children. Study-wide findings and caveats: Reportedly, only several hundred clones from non-depleted graft cells drove alpha-beta T-cell counts at about two months. When one year had passed after transplant, most T-cell counts and diversity came from newly produced T cells.

A TCRbeta library incorporating unique molecular identifiers was prepared. TCRdb redid the calling of the PCR reads with MiXCR, one entry per CDR3 protein. The sample has approximately 220,000 distinct CDR3 sequences; roughly 15% are singletons. Trimming cost V 4 bases and J 2 bases; bases outside gene matches: 4. The CDR3 has 14 amino acids. Sample: PBMCs, mostly from graft donor cells, taken 360 days after TCRalphabeta/CD19-depleted stem cell transplant. J is TRBJ2-5 and V is TRBV12-3 or TRBV12-4; 7 nucleotides match TRBD2. The sequence was obtained from a male patient between 2 and 15 years old who had a stem cell transplant for acute lymphoblastic leukemia, so the T cells may come from the graft donor. For the CDR3, the DNA is TGTGCCAGCAGTTCACGGCGGGAGCAAGAGACCCAGTACTTC. Its protein is CASSSRREQETQYF.